Below, 9 T cell receptor beta chains from the same sample are listed, as sequenced in a study of blood T cell repertoires in COVID-19. Repertoires were generated with immunoSEQ multiplex PCR, while TCRdb's copy carries only in-frame clones and drops some. The sample carries roughly 47,000 clones, approximately 88% recorded once. Sequenced input: peripheral blood. The origin of the receptors is a man aged 45-65 years with acute or convalescent COVID-19.

The chain employs TRBV14 and TRBJ2-2; weak D call: TRBD2 (5 bases). V was cut by 4 bases and J by 6 bases, with 12 bases left in between. CDR1 and CDR2 (germline): SGHDN, FVKESK. This CDR3 is built from 14 residues. The CDR3 sequence: CASSLRSGAGELFF. Written as DNA, the CDR3 is TGTGCCAGCAGCCTGAGGAGCGGAGCCGGGGAGCTGTTTTTT.

The genes are TRBV6-5 and TRBJ1-2; D may be TRBD1 (5 bases). Per germline, CDR1 MNHEY and CDR2 SVGAGI. The V end was cut by 5 bases, the J end by 4 bases, with 17 bases between. The length of the CDR3 is 15 residues. CDR3 sequence reads: CASSPQAGLSYGYTF. CDR3 DNA: TGTGCCAGCAGTCCGCAAGCGGGGCTTAGCTATGGCTACACCTTC.

V and J are TRBV18 and TRBJ1-3; 10 bases agree with TRBD1. CDR3 length: 17 residues. The J segment lost 3 bases and the V segment lost 4 bases, leaving 9 bases of the junction unmatched. Germline assignment: CDR1 KGHSH and CDR2 LQKENI. CDR3 coding DNA: TGTGCCAGCTCACTTACCGACAGGGGGCTACTTGGAAACACCATATATTTT. Translation gives CASSLTDRGLLGNTIYF.

The V call is TRBV19, the J call TRBJ2-3; D is unclear. CDR1 is LNHDA and CDR2 is SQIVND in the germline V gene (reference sequence). V lost 2 bases to trimming and J lost 5 bases, with 2 bases between them. The CDR3 totals 11 residues. The CDR3 region is CASSIRDTQYF. CDR3 nucleotides: TGTGCCAGTAGTATACGAGATACGCAGTATTTT. Variable domain in full (rest from reference TRBV19 and TRBJ2-3): DGGITQSPKYLFRKEGQNVTLSCEQNLNHDAMYWYRQDPGQGLRLIYYSQIVNDFQKGDIAEGYSVSREKKESFPLTVTSAQKNPTAFYLCASSIRDTQYFGPGTRLTVL.

The genes are TRBV27 and TRBJ1-1; D is unclear. Germline CDR1 and CDR2: MNHEY and SMNVEV (reference sequence). The CDR3 consists of 15 residues. V shed 5 bases and J shed 1 base, with 14 bases lying between them. The CDR3 DNA reads as TGTGCCAGCAGTGGCTTTAGCGACGGGAACACTGAAGCTTTCTTT. As protein: CASSGFSDGNTEAFF.

The rearrangement uses TRBV18 and TRBJ2-5; tentatively, D is TRBD1 (6 bases). Germline V gene data show CDR1 as KGHSH and CDR2 as LQKENI. Trimming removed 0 bases from V and 0 bases from J, with 11 bases in between. This CDR3 is built from 16 residues. This CDR3 reads CASSPPDSPYQETQYF. CDR3 DNA sequence: TGTGCCAGCTCACCACCGGACAGTCCGTACCAAGAGACCCAGTACTTC.

This clone was counted once. This chain uses TRBV19 with TRBJ1-1; D is ambiguous. The germline V gene encodes CDR1 LNHDA and CDR2 SQIVND (reference sequence). The CDR3 is made up of 15 amino acids. Between the trimmed V and J ends, which lost 4 bases and 3 bases, there was a span of 15 bases. The CDR3 coding sequence is TGTGCCAGTAGTACCCAGATGGGGAGATACACTGAAGCTTTCTTT. Translation gives CASSTQMGRYTEAFF.

V is TRBV28 and J is TRBJ1-2, with D uncertain. CDR1 and CDR2 (germline): MDHEN, SYDVKM. The CDR3 has 13 amino acids. V was cut by 3 bases and J by 8 bases, with 13 bases left in between. In DNA form, the CDR3 reads TGTGCCAGCAGTTTCGGTGCGGCGGGGGGCTACACCTTC. It is translated as CASSFGAAGGYTF.

In nucleotides, the CDR3 is TGCGCCAGCAGCCCCGGGGGTGGAGAGACCCAGTACTTC. Protein: CASSPGGGETQYF. V gene TRBV5-1 combines with J gene TRBJ2-5; D might be TRBD2 (6 bases). This CDR3 contains 13 residues. Germline CDR1 is SGHRS and CDR2 is YFSETQ. Trimming shortened V by 4 bases and J by 4 bases, and 11 bases separated the two germline ends.